Presented here are 2 T cell receptor beta chains from one specimen sequenced in a study of shared clonotypes between healthy human individuals. Positive CCR7 selection of CD45RO-negative cells yielded the naive CD8 cells, and terminally differentiated effector memory CD45RA+ cells were excluded. Only in-frame clones appear in the TCRdb table, and some are missing; sequencing was by immunoSEQ multiplex PCR. Found here are some 2 million clones, about 95% of them singletons; the top ten hold 0.85% to 1.3%. Sequencing used naive CD8+ T cells sorted from blood. These receptor sequences come from a man in his late teens or twenties in good health.

The chain uses TRBV25-1 and TRBJ1-6; maybe TRBD1 (6 bases). The CDR3 covers 17 residues. Trimming left V 0 bases short and J 0 bases short, with 9 bases between. Germline-derived CDR1 and CDR2 are MGHDK and SYGVNS. CDR3 coding DNA: TGTGCCAGCAGTGAATACGGACAGAGCTCCTATAATTCACCCCTCCACTTT. The encoded protein is CASSEYGQSSYNSPLHF.

The gene calls are TRBV19 and TRBJ2-2, with D unclear. V was pared by 9 bases and J by 13 bases, with 18 bases between. The CDR3 consists of 12 residues. In germline, CDR1 is LNHDA, CDR2 SQIVND (reference sequence). The CDR3 DNA sequence: TGTGCCAGCGAACCCGCCCTGGGGTGGCTGTTTTTT. Amino acid sequence: CASEPALGWLFF.